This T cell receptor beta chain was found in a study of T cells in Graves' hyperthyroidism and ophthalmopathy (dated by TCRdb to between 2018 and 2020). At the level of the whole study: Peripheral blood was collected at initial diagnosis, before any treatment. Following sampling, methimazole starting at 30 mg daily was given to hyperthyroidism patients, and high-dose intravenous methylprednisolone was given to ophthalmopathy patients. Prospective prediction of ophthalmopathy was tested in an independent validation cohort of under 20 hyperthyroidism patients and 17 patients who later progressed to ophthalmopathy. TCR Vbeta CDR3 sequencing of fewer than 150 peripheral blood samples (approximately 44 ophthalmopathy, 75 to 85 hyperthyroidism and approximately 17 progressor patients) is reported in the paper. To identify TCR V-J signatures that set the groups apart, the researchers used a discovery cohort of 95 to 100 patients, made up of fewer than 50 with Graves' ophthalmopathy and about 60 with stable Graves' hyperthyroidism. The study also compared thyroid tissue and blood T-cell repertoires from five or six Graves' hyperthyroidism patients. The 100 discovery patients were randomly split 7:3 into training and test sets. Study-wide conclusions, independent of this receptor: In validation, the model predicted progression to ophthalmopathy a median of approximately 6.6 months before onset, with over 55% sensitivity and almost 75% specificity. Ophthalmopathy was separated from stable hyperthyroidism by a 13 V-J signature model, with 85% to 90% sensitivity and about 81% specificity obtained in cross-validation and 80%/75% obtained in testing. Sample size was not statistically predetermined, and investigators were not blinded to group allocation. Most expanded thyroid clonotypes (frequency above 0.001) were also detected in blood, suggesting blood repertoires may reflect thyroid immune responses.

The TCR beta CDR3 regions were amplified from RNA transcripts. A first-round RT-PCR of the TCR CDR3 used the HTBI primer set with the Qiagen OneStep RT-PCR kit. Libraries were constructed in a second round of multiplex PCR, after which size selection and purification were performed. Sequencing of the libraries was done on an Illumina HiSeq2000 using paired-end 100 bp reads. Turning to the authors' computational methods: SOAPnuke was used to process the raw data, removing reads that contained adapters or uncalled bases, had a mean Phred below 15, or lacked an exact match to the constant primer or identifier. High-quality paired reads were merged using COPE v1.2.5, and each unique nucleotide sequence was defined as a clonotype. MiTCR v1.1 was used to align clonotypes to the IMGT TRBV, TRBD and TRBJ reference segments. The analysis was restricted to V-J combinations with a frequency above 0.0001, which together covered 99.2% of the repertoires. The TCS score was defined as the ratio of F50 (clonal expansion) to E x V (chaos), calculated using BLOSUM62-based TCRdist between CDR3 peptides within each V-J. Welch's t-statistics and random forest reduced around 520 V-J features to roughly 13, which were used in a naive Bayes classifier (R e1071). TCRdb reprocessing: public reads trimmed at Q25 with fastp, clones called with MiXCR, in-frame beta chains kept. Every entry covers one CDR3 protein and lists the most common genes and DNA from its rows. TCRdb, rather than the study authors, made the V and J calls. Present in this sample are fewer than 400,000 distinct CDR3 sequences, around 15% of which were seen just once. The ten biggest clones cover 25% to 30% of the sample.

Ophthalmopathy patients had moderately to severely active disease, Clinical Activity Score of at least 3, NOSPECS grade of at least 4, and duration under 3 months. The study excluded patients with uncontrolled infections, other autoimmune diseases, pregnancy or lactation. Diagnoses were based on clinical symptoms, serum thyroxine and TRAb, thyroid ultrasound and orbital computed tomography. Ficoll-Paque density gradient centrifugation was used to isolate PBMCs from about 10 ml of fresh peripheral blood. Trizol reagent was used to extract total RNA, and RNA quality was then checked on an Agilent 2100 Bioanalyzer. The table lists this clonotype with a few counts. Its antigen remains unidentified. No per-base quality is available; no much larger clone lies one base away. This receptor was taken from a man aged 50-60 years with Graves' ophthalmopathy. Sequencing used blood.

The sequenced DNA is TGTGCCAGCAGCCAAGCAAAACAGGGGGCGCCGGGGGAGCTGTTTTTT. Translated, it gives CASSQAKQGAPGELFF. Recombination joined TRBV3-1 with TRBJ2-2; 9 central bases correspond to TRBD1. CDR1 and CDR2 are drawn from the germline V gene (reference sequence): LGHDT, YNNKEL. The CDR3 holds 16 amino acids from the cysteine to the phenylalanine. Only CDR3 DNA is held: 48 bases, read in frame from base 1. V trim: 1 base; J trim: 8 bases; unmatched bases: 8.